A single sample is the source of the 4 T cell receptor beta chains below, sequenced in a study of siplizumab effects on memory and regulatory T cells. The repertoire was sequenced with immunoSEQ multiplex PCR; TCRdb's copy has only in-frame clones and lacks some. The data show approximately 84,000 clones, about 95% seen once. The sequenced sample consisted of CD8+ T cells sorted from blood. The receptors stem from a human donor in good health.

CDR3 loop: CASSLGLNTEAFF. The CDR3 nucleotides read TGTGCCAGTAGTCTGGGCCTGAACACTGAAGCTTTCTTT. This sequence joins TRBV19 and TRBJ1-1; no firm D call. The CDR3 is 13 amino acids. V lost 5 bases and J 0 bases, leaving 7 bases between the germline ends. Germline lookup yields CDR1 LNHDA and CDR2 SQIVND (reference sequence).

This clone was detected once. CDR3 bases: TGTGCCAGCAACGAAGGGGGAAACACTGAAGCTTTCTTT. This gives the protein CASNEGGNTEAFF. The rearrangement joins TRBV9 to TRBJ1-1; D possibly corresponds to TRBD1 (6 bases). This CDR3 has 13 amino acids. The germline V and J ends were trimmed by 6 bases and 2 bases, with 11 bases remaining between them. Looked up from germline, CDR1 is SGDLS and CDR2 is YYNGEE.

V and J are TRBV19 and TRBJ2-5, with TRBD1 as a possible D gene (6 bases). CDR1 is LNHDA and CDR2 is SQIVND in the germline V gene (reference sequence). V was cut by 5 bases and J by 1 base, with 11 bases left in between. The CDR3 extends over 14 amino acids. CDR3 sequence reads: CASSPTGPQETQYF. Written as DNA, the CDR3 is TGTGCCAGTAGTCCTACAGGGCCCCAAGAGACCCAGTACTTC.

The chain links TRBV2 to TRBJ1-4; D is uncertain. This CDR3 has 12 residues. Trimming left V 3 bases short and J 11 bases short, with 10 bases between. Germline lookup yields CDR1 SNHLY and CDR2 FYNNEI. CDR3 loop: CASSDPVDKLFF. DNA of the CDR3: TGTGCCAGCAGTGATCCAGTTGATAAACTGTTTTTT. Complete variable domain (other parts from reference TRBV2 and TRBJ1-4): EPEVTQTPSHQVTQMGQEVILRCVPISNHLYFYWYRQILGQKVEFLVSFYNNEISEKSEIFDDQFSVERPDGSNFTLKIRSTKLEDSAMYFCASSDPVDKLFFGSGTQLSVL.